This record concerns one T cell receptor (beta chain) sequence. Its antigen is currently unknown. Assay used: immunoSEQ multiplex PCR; TCRdb lists only in-frame clones, some missing. The profile shows about 120,000 clones, approximately 87% of them singletons. The entry originates in a study of cytomegalovirus exposure and HLA in healthy donors. Across the study: In a later analysis, the roughly 110 validation repertoires were reported to have used the same platform as the approximately 670 first-cohort repertoires.

General observations from the study: Rare TCR sequences predominated, though certain public TCRs were found in many donors. A list of 150 to 200 TCR beta chains associated with cytomegalovirus was given.

The germline CDR1 and CDR2 sequences are SGHRS and YFSETQ. Trimming pared 0 bases from V and 4 bases from J, leaving 7 bases between. This CDR3 contains 13 residues. From the approximately 120-subject validation cohort, which was separate from the roughly 710-subject first cohort, the donors were drawn. Sequenced: PBMCs. The receptor comes from a woman aged 18-30 years in good health and CMV-seropositive. This chain links TRBV5-1 with TRBJ2-5; D unclear. CDR3 DNA sequence: TGCGCCAGCAGCTTGGGTCTTTCAGAGACCCAGTACTTC. Amino acid sequence: CASSLGLSETQYF.